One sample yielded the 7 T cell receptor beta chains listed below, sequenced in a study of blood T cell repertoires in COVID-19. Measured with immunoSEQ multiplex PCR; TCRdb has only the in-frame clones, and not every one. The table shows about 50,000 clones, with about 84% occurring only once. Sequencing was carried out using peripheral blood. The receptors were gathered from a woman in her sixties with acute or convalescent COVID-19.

The CDR3 reads CASSEGLNYGYTF. The CDR3 DNA sequence: TGTGCCAGCAGTGAAGGGCTAAACTATGGCTACACCTTC. The rearrangement links TRBV25-1 to TRBJ1-2, with D hard to call. CDR3 length: 13 amino acids. V was cut by 2 bases and J by 2 bases, with 6 bases left in between. Germline V gene lookup returns CDR1 MGHDK and CDR2 SYGVNS.

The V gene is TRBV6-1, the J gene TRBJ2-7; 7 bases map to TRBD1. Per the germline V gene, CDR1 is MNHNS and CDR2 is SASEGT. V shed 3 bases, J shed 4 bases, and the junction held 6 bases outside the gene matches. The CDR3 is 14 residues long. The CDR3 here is CASSDRGFAYEQYF. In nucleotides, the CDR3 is TGTGCCAGCAGTGACAGGGGGTTTGCTTACGAGCAGTACTTC.

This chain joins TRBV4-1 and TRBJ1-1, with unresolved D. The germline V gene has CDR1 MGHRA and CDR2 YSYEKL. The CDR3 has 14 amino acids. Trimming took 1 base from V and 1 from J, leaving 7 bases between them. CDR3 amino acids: CASSQGPGNTEAFF. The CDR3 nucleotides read TGCGCCAGCAGCCAAGGACCGGGGAACACTGAAGCTTTCTTT.

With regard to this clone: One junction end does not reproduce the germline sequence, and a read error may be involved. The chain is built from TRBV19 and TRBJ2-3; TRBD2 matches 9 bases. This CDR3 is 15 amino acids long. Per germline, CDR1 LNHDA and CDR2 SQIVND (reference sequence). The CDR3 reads CASSQSGTSKDTQYF. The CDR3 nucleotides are TGTGCCAGTAGTCAATCCGGGACTAGCAAAGATACGCAGTATTTT.

The CDR3 spells CASSPSGEHYGYTF. The CDR3 DNA reads TGTGCCAGCTCACCCTCAGGGGAGCACTATGGCTACACCTTC. The V gene is TRBV18, the J gene TRBJ1-2; TRBD1 might be the D (6 bases). V lost 3 bases, J lost 3 bases, and 11 bases lay in between. The germline CDR1 and CDR2 sequences are KGHSH and LQKENI. The CDR3 has 14 residues.

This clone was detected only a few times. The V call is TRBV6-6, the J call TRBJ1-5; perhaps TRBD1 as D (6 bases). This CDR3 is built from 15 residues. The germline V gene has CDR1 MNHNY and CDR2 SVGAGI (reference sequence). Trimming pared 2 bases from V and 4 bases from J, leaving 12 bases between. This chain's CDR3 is CASSYLGQGNQPQHF. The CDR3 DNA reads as TGTGCCAGCAGTTACCTGGGGCAGGGGAATCAGCCCCAGCATTTT.

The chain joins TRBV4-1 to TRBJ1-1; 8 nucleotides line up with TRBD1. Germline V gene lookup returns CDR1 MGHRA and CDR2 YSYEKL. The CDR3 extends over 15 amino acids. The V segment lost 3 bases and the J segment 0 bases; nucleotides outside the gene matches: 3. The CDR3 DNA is TGCGCCAGCAGCCAGGGGACAGGTCTGAACACTGAAGCTTTCTTT. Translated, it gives CASSQGTGLNTEAFF.